A single sample gave rise to the 30 T cell receptor beta chains below, sequenced in a study of blood T cell repertoires in COVID-19. Produced via immunoSEQ multiplex PCR; TCRdb's table is partial and in-frame only. The sample has approximately 250,000 clones; almost 85% are singletons. The sample comprised peripheral blood. These receptors were obtained from a man in his fifties or sixties with COVID-19, enrolled during active disease.

This clone was recorded only once. This sequence joins TRBV4-1 and TRBJ2-7, with TRBD2 matching over 8 bases. V lost 1 base and J lost 3; bases outside the gene matches: 5. The CDR3 runs to 15 residues. Germline V gene lookup returns CDR1 MGHRA and CDR2 YSYEKL. The CDR3 DNA reads TGCGCCAGCAGCCAAGTAGCACTAGCGGTCTACGAGCAGTACTTC. This encodes CASSQVALAVYEQYF.

The chain employs TRBV2 and TRBJ2-7, with a possible D match to TRBD2 (6 bases). Trimming shortened V by 5 bases and J by 1 base, and 6 bases separated the two germline ends. Germline-derived CDR1 and CDR2 are SNHLY and FYNNEI. The CDR3 has 12 residues. The chain's CDR3 is CASSRGSYEQYF. In DNA form, the CDR3 reads TGTGCCAGCAGTCGGGGGTCCTACGAGCAGTACTTC.

J is TRBJ1-1 and V is TRBV11-1, with TRBD1 identical over 8 bases. V shed 5 bases and J 5 bases; nucleotides not matched to a gene: 7. This CDR3 spans 14 amino acids. Germline CDR1 reads SGHAT; CDR2 reads FQDESV (reference sequence). The CDR3, as DNA: TGTGCCAGCAGCAGCCCGGACAGGGATACTGAAGCTTTCTTT. The encoded protein is CASSSPDRDTEAFF.

This chain connects TRBV27 to TRBJ2-7; 7 nucleotides agree with TRBD1. Per germline, CDR1 MNHEY and CDR2 SMNVEV (reference sequence). The V and J ends lost 5 bases and 3 bases, in that order; junction bases with no gene match: 13. The CDR3 is 16 residues long. Here the CDR3 DNA reads TGTGCCAGCAGTACGCAGACAGGGCTGTCTTTCTACGAGCAGTACTTC. Translating gives CASSTQTGLSFYEQYF.

The chain couples TRBV5-4 to TRBJ2-1; D perhaps matches TRBD1 (6 bases). The V gene's germline CDR1 is SGHNT and CDR2 YYREEE (reference sequence). V was pared by 3 bases and J by 4 bases, with 11 bases between. The CDR3 consists of 14 residues. CDR3 loop: CASSSGTPYNEQFF. CDR3 coding DNA: TGTGCCAGCAGCTCGGGGACACCTTACAATGAGCAGTTCTTC.

The chain couples TRBV13 to TRBJ1-1, with TRBD1 matching 8 bases. This CDR3 is built from 16 residues. Germline loops: CDR1 PRHDT, CDR2 FYEKMQ (reference sequence). The V gene end was trimmed by 3 bases and the J gene end by 0 bases; junction bases not matched to a gene: 6. The CDR3 sequence is CASSFRQGSMNTEAFF. The CDR3 DNA follows: TGTGCCAGCAGCTTTAGACAGGGGAGCATGAACACTGAAGCTTTCTTT.

With regard to this clone: This specimen includes other DNA sequences encoding the same CDR3. CDR3: CATSDFGGGVYNEQFF. The CDR3 DNA follows: TGTGCCACCAGTGATTTTGGCGGGGGGGTTTACAATGAGCAGTTCTTC. This chain joins TRBV24-1 and TRBJ2-1, with 9 positions matching TRBD2. The CDR3 length is 16 residues. V shed 1 base, J shed 4 bases, and the junction held 4 bases outside the gene matches. The germline CDR1 and CDR2 sequences are KGHDR and SFDVKD.

The DNA of the CDR3 is TGTGCCAGCTCACCCCCGGGACAATCCTACGAGCAGTACTTC. This sequence encodes CASSPPGQSYEQYF. V usage is TRBV18 and J usage is TRBJ2-7, with D perhaps matching TRBD1 (6 bases). Germline V gene sequence: CDR1 KGHSH, CDR2 LQKENI. Trimming shortened V by 3 bases and J by 1 base, and 10 bases separated the two germline ends. The CDR3 is 14 amino acids.

The DNA for the CDR3 is TGTGCCAGCGACAACAGGGGCCTAGGGGAAAAACTGTTTTTT. Amino acids: CASDNRGLGEKLFF. The chain couples TRBV19 to TRBJ1-4, with 7 bases that match TRBD1. The CDR3 covers 14 residues. Germline CDR1 and CDR2: LNHDA and SQIVND (reference sequence). Trimming at V came to 9 bases and at J to 8 bases, leaving 12 bases not matched to a gene.

This sequence joins TRBV5-1 and TRBJ2-3; 7 bases align to TRBD1. Germline V gene data show CDR1 as SGHRS and CDR2 as YFSETQ. There are 17 residues in the CDR3. Unmatched junction bases numbered 15, after V lost 4 bases and J lost 4 bases. CDR3 coding DNA: TGCGCCAGCAGCCTCCAGGGACAGCCGTACGGGTCAGATACGCAGTATTTT. It translates to CASSLQGQPYGSDTQYF.

The J gene is TRBJ1-1, the V gene TRBV9; TRBD1 matches at 9 bases. Trimming cost V 0 bases and J 5 bases; bases outside gene matches: 5. The V gene's germline CDR1 is SGDLS and CDR2 YYNGEE. This CDR3 spans 15 amino acids. The CDR3: CASSVGGQGGTEAFF. The CDR3, as DNA: TGTGCCAGCAGCGTAGGGGGACAGGGTGGTACTGAAGCTTTCTTT. Together with reference TRBV9 and TRBJ1-1, the CDR3 gives the full variable domain: DSGVTQTPKHLITATGQRVTLRCSPRSGDLSVYWYQQSLDQGLQFLIQYYNGEERAKGNILERFSAQQFPDLHSELNLSSLELGDSALYFCASSVGGQGGTEAFFGQGTRLTVV.

This clone appeared a few times. The genes are TRBV7-2 and TRBJ2-7; D is possibly TRBD2 (6 bases). The CDR3 is 16 residues long. Per the germline V gene, CDR1 is SGHTA and CDR2 is FQGNSA. The germline V and J ends were trimmed by 6 bases and 1 base, with 19 bases remaining between them. The CDR3 here is CASRKTSRDFSYEQYF. The CDR3 nucleotides are TGTGCCAGCAGAAAGACATCCCGGGACTTTTCCTACGAGCAGTACTTC.

The V gene is TRBV7-9, the J gene TRBJ2-1, with D hard to call. Germline CDR1 reads SEHNR; CDR2 reads FQNEAQ (reference sequence). V shed 5 bases and J shed 4 bases, with 9 bases lying between them. This CDR3 is built from 13 residues. This CDR3 reads CASSARLYNEQFF. CDR3 in DNA: TGTGCCAGCAGCGCCAGATTATACAATGAGCAGTTCTTC.

The rearrangement uses TRBV6-5 and TRBJ1-2; D gene uncertain. The CDR3 is made up of 12 amino acids. V dropped 10 bases and J dropped 0 bases, with 9 bases sitting between them. Germline-derived CDR1 and CDR2 are MNHEY and SVGAGI. CDR3 sequence reads: CAIYRANYGYTF. The CDR3 DNA is TGTGCCATATACAGAGCTAACTATGGCTACACCTTC.

This chain connects TRBV5-6 to TRBJ2-6, with a possible D match to TRBD2 (6 bases). This CDR3 comprises 17 residues. Germline V gene data show CDR1 as SGHDT and CDR2 as YYEEEE. Trimming left V 4 bases short and J 0 bases short, with 14 bases between. The CDR3 DNA sequence: TGTGCCAGCAGCCCTCCTGGAGGGAGCTCTGGGGCCAACGTCCTGACTTTC. Protein sequence: CASSPPGGSSGANVLTF. The variable domain in full, with the rest retrieved from reference TRBV5-6 and TRBJ2-6, is DAGVTQSPTHLIKTRGQQVTLRCSPKSGHDTVSWYQQALGQGPQFIFQYYEEEERQRGNFPDRFSGHQFPNYSSELNVNALLLGDSALYLCASSPPGGSSGANVLTFGAGSRLTVL.

This clone was seen only a few times. This chain connects TRBV29-1 to TRBJ2-1, with D possibly matching TRBD1 (5 bases). The CDR3 is made up of 15 amino acids. Germline CDR1 is SQVTM and CDR2 is ANQGSEA. V lost 5 bases and J lost 0, with 14 bases in between. CDR3 coding DNA: TGCAGCGTTTATCCAGGGTTTGGCTCCTACAATGAGCAGTTCTTC. Residues: CSVYPGFGSYNEQFF.

This chain links TRBV9 with TRBJ1-1, with no clear D. The CDR3 sequence is 13 residues long. Trimming left V 4 bases short and J 1 base short, with 8 bases between. Germline CDR1 is SGDLS and CDR2 is YYNGEE. This CDR3 is CASSPPGNTEAFF. In DNA form, the CDR3 reads TGTGCCAGCAGCCCGCCAGGGAACACTGAAGCTTTCTTT.

V is TRBV5-8 and J is TRBJ1-3, with D possibly being TRBD1 (5 bases). Trimming stripped 7 bases from V and 4 bases from J, with 24 bases between. The CDR3 sequence is 17 residues long. CDR1 SGHTS and CDR2 YDEGEE come from the germline V gene. CDR3 in amino acids: CASPMEGPIRSGNTIYF. The CDR3 DNA is TGTGCCAGCCCAATGGAGGGGCCAATCCGATCCGGAAACACCATATATTTT.

V is TRBV14 and J is TRBJ2-4; 9 nucleotides line up with TRBD1. Germline V gives CDR1 SGHDN, CDR2 FVKESK. The junction had 4 bases not matched to a gene; V was cut back by 5 bases and J by 5 bases. This CDR3 contains 14 residues. The CDR3 spells CASSKRTGENIQYF. In DNA, the CDR3 is TGTGCCAGCAGCAAGCGGACAGGGGAAAACATTCAGTACTTC.

This CDR3 is CASSSGQGRNYGYTF. CDR3 nucleotides: TGTGCCAGCAGCTCGGGACAGGGAAGGAACTATGGCTACACCTTC. The genes are TRBV7-9 and TRBJ1-2; 9 bases line up with TRBD1. Germline-derived CDR1 and CDR2 are SEHNR and FQNEAQ (reference sequence). V was clipped by 4 bases and J by 2 bases; unmatched bases: 5. The CDR3 runs to 15 residues.

The chain couples TRBV11-2 to TRBJ2-5, with D perhaps matching TRBD2 (6 bases). This CDR3 comprises 13 residues. The germline CDR1 and CDR2 sequences are SGHAT and FQNNGV. Trimming removed 8 bases at V and 3 bases at J, with 13 bases between. CDR3 amino acids: CASGDGGKETQYF. For the CDR3, the DNA is TGTGCCAGCGGGGATGGAGGGAAAGAGACCCAGTACTTC.

The chain has TRBV6-6 and TRBJ1-5; D may be TRBD1 (5 bases). From germline, CDR1 is MNHNY and CDR2 SVGAGI (reference sequence). V shed 4 bases and J shed 2 bases, with 15 bases lying between them. This CDR3 region has 16 residues. In nucleotides, the CDR3 is TGTGCCAGCAGTTCCTTGGGGGGAGGAGGCAATCAGCCCCAGCATTTT. Amino acid sequence: CASSSLGGGGNQPQHF.

The CDR3 nucleotides are TGTGCCAGCAGCCTCGAGCGACAGGTCCTTAATGAGCAGTTCTTC. This translates into CASSLERQVLNEQFF. The chain is built from TRBV14 and TRBJ2-1; perhaps TRBD1 as D (6 bases). Germline CDR1 is SGHDN and CDR2 is FVKESK. The V and J ends lost 4 bases and 7 bases respectively, with 17 bases between them. The CDR3 length is 15 residues. The full variable domain, its missing parts supplied by reference TRBV14 and TRBJ2-1, is EAGVTQFPSHSVIEKGQTVTLRCDPISGHDNLYWYRRVMGKEIKFLLHFVKESKQDESGMPNNRFLAERTGGTYSTLKVQPAELEDSGVYFCASSLERQVLNEQFFGPGTRLTVL.

The CDR3 DNA reads TGTGCCAGCTCGGGGCAGTACGAGCAGTACTTC. As protein: CASSGQYEQYF. The gene calls are TRBV18 and TRBJ2-7, with a tentative D call TRBD1 (5 bases). Per germline, CDR1 KGHSH and CDR2 LQKENI. The V end lost 6 bases, the J end lost 4 bases, and 7 bases lay between the germline ends. The CDR3 extends over 11 amino acids.

CDR3 in amino acids: CACLIGSSGANVLTF. The CDR3 DNA reads as TGCGCCTGTCTAATCGGGAGCTCTGGGGCCAACGTCCTGACTTTC. This rearrangement joins TRBV5-1 to TRBJ2-6; maybe TRBD2 (6 bases). The V gene lost 10 bases and the J gene lost 0 bases, with 14 bases spanning the gap. In germline, CDR1 is SGHRS, CDR2 YFSETQ. CDR3 size: 15 residues.

The chain is built from TRBV6-6 and TRBJ2-6; D gene unclear. The CDR3 totals 15 residues. Trimming removed 2 bases at V and 2 bases at J, with 7 bases between. The germline CDR1 and CDR2 sequences are MNHNY and SVGAGI (reference sequence). In nucleotides, the CDR3 is TGTGCCAGCAGTTACGCTCGGGCTGGGGCCAACGTCCTGACTTTC. It specifies CASSYARAGANVLTF.

This clone was detected only a few times. The chain is built from TRBV18 and TRBJ2-3; unclear D gene. Germline V lookup: CDR1 KGHSH, CDR2 LQKENI. With 8 bases removed from V and 2 bases from J, the gap between germline ends came to 14 bases. The CDR3 spans 14 residues. CDR3 sequence: CASVQAYLTDTQYF. CDR3 bases: TGTGCCAGCGTCCAGGCCTACCTCACAGATACGCAGTATTTT.

V is TRBV18 and J is TRBJ2-7; D ambiguous. V lost 0 bases and J 1 base, leaving 7 bases between the germline ends. Germline CDR1 is KGHSH and CDR2 is LQKENI. The CDR3 consists of 14 residues. CDR3 nucleotide sequence: TGTGCCAGCTCACCACCCCTACAGTCCTACGAGCAGTACTTC. It encodes CASSPPLQSYEQYF. The full variable domain, its missing parts supplied by reference TRBV18 and TRBJ2-7, is NAGVMQNPRHLVRRRGQEARLRCSPMKGHSHVYWYRQLPEEGLKFMVYLQKENIIDESGMPKERFSAEFPKEGPSILRIQQVVRGDSAAYFCASSPPLQSYEQYFGPGTRLTVT.

The chain links TRBV30 to TRBJ1-2; TRBD1 might be the D (5 bases). Germline values: CDR1 GTSNPN, CDR2 SVGIG (reference sequence). With 8 bases removed from V and 1 base from J, the gap between germline ends came to 11 bases. The CDR3 extends over 12 amino acids. Here the CDR3 DNA reads TGTGCCGGCGACAGACTTAACTATGGCTACACCTTC. Protein product: CAGDRLNYGYTF.

The chain links TRBV30 to TRBJ1-6; 7 nucleotides align to TRBD1. The length of the CDR3 is 15 residues. Germline values: CDR1 GTSNPN, CDR2 SVGIG (reference sequence). Trimming took 3 bases from V and 6 from J; bases not matched to a gene: 8. The CDR3 DNA follows: TGTGCCTGGAGACCTCGACAGGGCCTTAATTCACCCCTCCACTTT. This gives the protein CAWRPRQGLNSPLHF.